These T cell receptor beta chains were read from a single sample in a study of T cells in Graves' hyperthyroidism and ophthalmopathy. TCRdb reprocessed the multiplex PCR reads with MiXCR, giving one entry per CDR3 protein. The profile shows around 350,000 distinct CDR3 sequences, roughly an eighth of them singletons. The source material was blood. The receptors originated from a woman aged 18-35 years with Graves' hyperthyroidism. CDR3s include the opening cysteine and the closing phenylalanine or tryptophan. The D gene is left open where the match is weak. A clone size is listed for some rows: how often the clone was seen (once, few, many), or a class if it is expanded.

size	V	length	J	D	DNA	CDR3
many	TRBV12-3/TRBV12-4	14	TRBJ1-4	TRBD1	TGTGCCAGCAGTACGACAGGGCACGGTGAAAAACTGTTTTTT	CASSTTGHGEKLFF
many	TRBV16	15	TRBJ2-7	TRBD2	TGTGCCAGCAGCGGGGCGGGGGAATTATCCTACGAGCAGTACTTC	CASSGAGELSYEQYF
NA	TRBV12-3/TRBV12-4	14	TRBJ1-5	TRBD1	TGTGCCAGCAGCCCCGGACAGGGACATCAGCCCCAGCATTTT	CASSPGQGHQPQHF
many	TRBV3-1	16	TRBJ1-6	NA	TGTGCCAGCAGCCAAGTACGGGTTGAATATAATTCACCCCTCCACTTT	CASSQVRVEYNSPLHF
NA	TRBV6-5	17	TRBJ2-4	TRBD1	TGTGCCAGCAGTTACGCCAAAGGGACAGGAGCAAAAAACATTCAGTACTTC	CASSYAKGTGAKNIQYF
many	TRBV6-2/TRBV6-3	16	TRBJ2-7	NA	TGTGCCAGCAGTTTCCCCCCTGGAGGGAGCTCCTACGAGCAGTACTTC	CASSFPPGGSSYEQYF
many	TRBV2	14	TRBJ2-5	TRBD2	TGTGCCAGCAGTTTCGGCCTAGCGGAAGAGACCCAGTACTTC	CASSFGLAEETQYF
many	TRBV18	14	TRBJ2-7	NA	TGTGCCAGCTCACCCGCGCCAGGGGGGGTCGAGCAGTACTTC	CASSPAPGGVEQYF
many	TRBV6-1	15	TRBJ1-1	TRBD1	TGTGCCAGCAGCCCTCTCGGACAGGTTAACACTGAAGCTTTCTTT	CASSPLGQVNTEAFF
few	TRBV19	15	TRBJ2-3	NA	TGTGCCAGTCGGATGGGGTTGTTGGGCACAGATACGCAGTATTTT	CASRMGLLGTDTQYF
many	TRBV12-3/TRBV12-4	19	TRBJ1-5	NA	TGTGCCAGCAGTTTGGTGTTGGGCCTCGGGGGGAATAGCAATCAGCCCCAGCATTTT	CASSLVLGLGGNSNQPQHF
many	TRBV2	14	TRBJ2-1	NA	TGTGCCAGCAGCGGTTCAGAGGCCTTCAATGAGCAGTTCTTC	CASSGSEAFNEQFF
NA	TRBV14	17	TRBJ2-1	TRBD2	TGTGCCAGCAGCCAAGATACCAGGACTAGCGTGGGTAATGAGCAGTTCTTC	CASSQDTRTSVGNEQFF
few	TRBV5-1	13	TRBJ2-5	TRBD1	TGCGCCAGCAGGCCAGGGGGCGAAGAGACCCAGTACTTC	CASRPGGEETQYF
many	TRBV30	15	TRBJ2-3	TRBD2	TGTGCCTGGATTCTCTGGGCGGGAGAGGCGGGTACGCAGTATTTT	CAWILWAGEAGTQYF
NA	TRBV6-2/TRBV6-3	14	TRBJ2-5	NA	TGTGCCAGCCGGGCCACAACCTCACCCGAGACCCAGTACTTC	CASRATTSPETQYF
few	TRBV6-2/TRBV6-3	14	TRBJ1-6	TRBD1	TGTGCCAGCAATAAGGGGACAGAGAATTCACCCCTCCACTTT	CASNKGTENSPLHF
NA	TRBV5-1	16	TRBJ1-1	NA	TGCGCCAGCAGAGTGGCTGCTAGTGCCCTGGGGGCTGAAGCTTTCTTT	CASRVAASALGAEAFF
NA	TRBV6-1	13	TRBJ2-5	NA	TGTGCCAGCAGCCCCAACAGAGACGGGACCCAGTACTTC	CASSPNRDGTQYF
many	TRBV6-2/TRBV6-3	13	TRBJ1-5	NA	TGTGCCACCCAATTCCGGGACAATCAGCCCCAGCATTTT	CATQFRDNQPQHF
many	TRBV28	16	TRBJ2-7	TRBD1	TGTGCCAGCATTCCCCCTGGGACAGGGAGCTCCTACGAGCAGTACTTC	CASIPPGTGSSYEQYF
few	TRBV9	14	TRBJ2-5	NA	TGTGCCAGCAGCGTAGACGCAGTGGGAGAGACCCAGTACTTC	CASSVDAVGETQYF
many	TRBV6-2/TRBV6-3	14	TRBJ1-2	NA	TGTGCCAGCAGGGTAGGAAGGAATTTTTATGGCTACACCTTC	CASRVGRNFYGYTF